The 4 T cell receptor beta chains listed next were all sequenced from one sample in a study of human T cells and chemical hapten exposure. The time point is: pre-sensitization, week 0. Treatment reported: therapeutic diphenylcyclopropenone sensitization with weekly scalp DPC. A single record per CDR3 protein comes from TCRdb applying MiXCR to the RACE reads. The sample contains some 74,000 distinct CDR3 sequences, about 14% of which appear only once. The material was whole blood, obtained in connection with sensitization to the hapten diphenylcyclopropenone (DPC). The receptors originated from a woman between 45 and 60 years old with alopecia areata. Some clones in this sample may be carry-over from other donors' samples.

This chain connects TRBV4-3 to TRBJ2-2, with TRBD1 matching 9 bases. CDR1 and CDR2 from the germline V gene are LGHNA and YSLEER. The trim removed 1 base at V and 5 bases at J, leaving 5 bases unmatched. CDR3 length equals 16 residues. The CDR3 DNA reads TGCGCCAGCAGCCAAGGAGGGACAGGGACAACCGGGGAGCTGTTTTTT. Protein sequence: CASSQGGTGTTGELFF.

This clonotype was recorded a few times. The rearrangement joins TRBV19 to TRBJ2-2; D may match TRBD1 or TRBD2 (5 bases each). CDR3 length: 16 amino acids. V gave up 5 bases and J gave up 1 base, with 14 bases separating them. CDR1 and CDR2 (germline): LNHDA, SQIVND (reference sequence). Here the CDR3 reads CASSSWDGKNTGELFF. The CDR3 coding sequence is TGTGCCAGTAGTTCTTGGGACGGGAAGAACACCGGGGAGCTGTTTTTT.

In this sample, this clonotype turned up a few times. The chain combines TRBV6-6 with TRBJ2-7, with a possible D match to TRBD1 (6 bases). This CDR3 region has 15 residues. Germline assignment: CDR1 MNHNY and CDR2 SVGAGI (reference sequence). The ends were cut back, 0 bases at V and 4 bases at J, with 13 bases in the middle. CDR3 loop: CASSYSFRGSYEQYF. CDR3 sequence (DNA): TGTGCCAGCAGTTACTCGTTCAGGGGCTCGTACGAGCAGTACTTC.

This sequence joins TRBV6-1 and TRBJ2-7; D is possibly TRBD2 (5 bases). Trimming took off 6 bases at V and 6 bases at J, with 12 bases between the two ends. This CDR3 comprises 12 residues. Germline loops: CDR1 MNHNS, CDR2 SASEGT. CDR3 sequence reads: CASRATRGEQYF. The CDR3 DNA reads as TGTGCCAGCAGGGCTACTAGAGGCGAGCAGTACTTC.